Sequencing of this T cell receptor (beta chain) was carried out in a study of tumor T cells in aggressive B-cell lymphoma. This table comes from immunoSEQ multiplex PCR, and its TCRdb copy is limited to in-frame clones, with some not included. The sample carries about 3,500 clones, approximately 93% recorded once. Sequencing was carried out using tumor tissue. The sequence was obtained from an adult with diffuse large B cell lymphoma.

CDR3 DNA: TGCGCCAGCAGCGCAACAGGGAACACTGAAGCTTTCTTT. It encodes CASSATGNTEAFF. The chain combines TRBV5-1 with TRBJ1-1, with a tentative D call TRBD1 (5 bases). The V gene lost 4 bases and the J gene lost 1 base, with 8 bases spanning the gap. Per the germline V gene, CDR1 is SGHRS and CDR2 is YFSETQ. The CDR3 sequence is 13 residues long.